The 14 T cell receptor beta chains below were found in one sample sequenced in a study of post-analysis software for immune sequencing data. Points from the study as a whole: Patients had higher frequencies than controls of five TRBV segments, including TRBV5-6, TRBV5-1 and TRBV20-1.

Unique molecular identifiers were carried by the TCR beta cDNA libraries. TCRdb called the PCR reads again in MiXCR, with one record for every CDR3 protein. The sample has roughly 730,000 distinct CDR3 sequences; about 27% are singletons. The antigens for these receptors are not known. Sequenced material: blood. Source of these receptors: a girl aged 10-17 years with multiple sclerosis.

The genes are TRBV24-1 and TRBJ1-2; D is unclear. This CDR3 is built from 13 residues. The germline CDR1 and CDR2 sequences are KGHDR and SFDVKD. V lost 4 bases and J lost 4, with 9 bases in between. The CDR3 coding sequence is TGTGCCACCAGTGACCCGGTCTTCTATGGCTACACCTTC. It encodes CATSDPVFYGYTF.

The rearrangement links TRBV20-1 to TRBJ2-5, with D unresolved. The DNA end is more similar to TRBJ2-7, so the J call may be wrong. Per the germline V gene, CDR1 is DFQATT and CDR2 is SNEGSKA (reference sequence). The CDR3 contains 14 residues. CDR3 sequence: CSATARGFQDEQYF. CDR3 nucleotide sequence: TGCAGTGCTACCGCCCGCGGATTTCAAGACGAGCAGTACTTC.

This clonotype was seen once. The chain joins TRBV9 to TRBJ2-5, with 16 nucleotides matching TRBD2. The germline CDR1 and CDR2 sequences are SGDLS and YYNGEE. Unmatched junction bases numbered 21, after V lost 5 bases and J lost 11 bases. CDR3 size: 19 residues. The CDR3 sequence: CASSGRGLAGGGSYNGQYF. In DNA form, the CDR3 reads TGTGCCAGCAGTGGGAGGGGACTAGCGGGAGGGGGGTCCTACAATGGGCAGTACTTC.

The V and J genes are TRBV7-9 and TRBJ2-5; D gene unclear. This CDR3 region has 11 residues. Germline V lookup: CDR1 SEHNR, CDR2 FQNEAQ (reference sequence). Trimming took 7 bases from V and 3 from J, leaving 6 bases between them. The CDR3 reads CASTDKETQYF. The DNA for the CDR3 is TGTGCCAGCACCGATAAAGAGACCCAGTACTTC.

The CDR3 spells CASSLLQSGQAKGDGTDTQYF. CDR3 coding DNA: TGTGCCAGCAGCTTATTGCAGTCGGGACAGGCCAAGGGTGATGGCACAGATACGCAGTATTTT. The chain couples TRBV11-2 to TRBJ2-3, with 8 bases fitting TRBD1. This CDR3 region has 21 residues. Germline-derived CDR1 and CDR2 are SGHAT and FQNNGV. Trimming removed 2 bases from V and 1 base from J; junction bases left unmatched: 20.

The chain couples TRBV10-3 to TRBJ2-3, with 7 bases lining up with TRBD2. This CDR3 region has 15 residues. Germline loops: CDR1 ENHRY, CDR2 SYGVKD. The V gene end was trimmed by 6 bases and the J gene end by 3 bases; junction bases not matched to a gene: 9. The CDR3 region is CAIRPRAGDTDTQYF. DNA of the CDR3: TGTGCCATCAGGCCCCGGGCGGGAGATACAGATACGCAGTATTTT.

The chain employs TRBV5-1 and TRBJ2-5, with 12 nucleotides matching TRBD2. The CDR3 length is 15 residues. With V trimmed by 4 bases and J by 11 bases, 12 bases remained unmatched. CDR1 is SGHRS, CDR2 YFSETQ, per germline. The CDR3 coding sequence is TGCGCCAGCAGCCAGACTAGCGGGAGATTTGATGAGCAGTACTTC. Translating gives CASSQTSGRFDEQYF.

This clonotype was recorded at least ten times. The gene calls are TRBV10-3 and TRBJ2-3; perhaps TRBD1 as D (6 bases). Germline V lookup: CDR1 ENHRY, CDR2 SYGVKD. The CDR3 has 12 amino acids. CDR3 region: CVSGHTTDTQYF. The CDR3 DNA reads TGTGTCTCGGGACACACAACAGATACGCAGTATTTT.

The table lists this clonotype with a few counts. One end of the junction is discordant with germline, which a read error may explain. This rearrangement joins TRBV11-3 to TRBJ2-1; D is possibly TRBD1 (6 bases). The length of the CDR3 is 13 residues. In germline, CDR1 is SGHNT, CDR2 YENEEA. The CDR3 region is CASSSDSYDEQFF. For the CDR3, the DNA is TGTGCCAGCAGCTCGGACAGCTACGATGAGCAGTTCTTC. The full variable domain, completed using reference TRBV11-3 and TRBJ2-1, is EAGVVQSPRYKIIEKKQPVAFWCNPISGHNTLYWYLQNLGQGPELLIRYENEEAVDDSQLPKDRFSAERLKGVDSTLKIQPAELGDSAVYLCASSSDSYDEQFFGPGTRLTVL.

A few counts support this clonotype. This sequence joins TRBV29-1 and TRBJ2-1; perhaps D is TRBD1 or TRBD2 (5 bases each). Germline values: CDR1 SQVTM, CDR2 ANQGSEA. V was trimmed by 4 bases and J by 2 bases, leaving 9 bases between them. The CDR3 runs to 13 residues. CDR3 sequence: CSVVWGTYNEQFF. The CDR3 DNA sequence: TGCAGCGTTGTGTGGGGGACCTACAATGAGCAGTTCTTC.

The rearrangement joins TRBV12-3 or TRBV12-4 to TRBJ2-1; possibly TRBD1 for D (6 bases). The CDR3 consists of 13 residues. Between the trimmed V and J ends, which lost 8 bases and 5 bases, there was a span of 13 bases. CDR3 protein: CASLGRGNNEQFF. The CDR3 DNA is TGTGCCAGCTTAGGAAGGGGGAACAATGAGCAGTTCTTC.

The chain links TRBV9 to TRBJ2-6; D is uncertain. CDR3 length: 17 residues. Germline assignment: CDR1 SGDLS and CDR2 YYNGEE. V was clipped by 0 bases and J by 0 bases, with 10 bases between them. CDR3 nucleotide sequence: TGTGCCAGCAGCGTAGGAGTCAGGCTCTCTGGGGCCAACGTCCTGACTTTC. Translating gives CASSVGVRLSGANVLTF.

This clonotype came up a few times. The chain employs TRBV29-1 and TRBJ2-1; 7 bases map to TRBD2. CDR1 is SQVTM, CDR2 ANQGSEA, per germline. The length of the CDR3 is 14 residues. After removal of 8 bases from V and 0 bases from J, the junction contained 7 bases not matched to a gene. CDR3 bases: TGCAGCACAGGATTAGCGGGCTCCTACAATGAGCAGTTCTTC. Protein product: CSTGLAGSYNEQFF.

This clonotype was seen more than once but under ten times. CDR3 sequence reads: CASSRTGGGGQYF. The CDR3 nucleotides are TGTGCCAGCAGTCGGACAGGGGGGGGCGGCCAGTACTTC. This chain joins TRBV27 and TRBJ2-5; 10 bases align to TRBD1. CDR1 is MNHEY and CDR2 is SMNVEV in the germline V gene (reference sequence). V trimming: 5 bases; J trimming: 10 bases; junction bases outside the gene matches: 7. CDR3 length: 13 amino acids.